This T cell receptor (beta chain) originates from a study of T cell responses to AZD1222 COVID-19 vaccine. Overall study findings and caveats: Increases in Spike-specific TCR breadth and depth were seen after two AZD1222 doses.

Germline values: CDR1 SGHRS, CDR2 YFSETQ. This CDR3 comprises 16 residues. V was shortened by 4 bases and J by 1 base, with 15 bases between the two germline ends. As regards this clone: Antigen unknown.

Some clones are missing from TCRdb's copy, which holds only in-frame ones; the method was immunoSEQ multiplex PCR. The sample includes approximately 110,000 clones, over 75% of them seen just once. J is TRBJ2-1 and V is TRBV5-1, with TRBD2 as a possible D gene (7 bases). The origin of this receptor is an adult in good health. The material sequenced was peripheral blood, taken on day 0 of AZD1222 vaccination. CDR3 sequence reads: CASSPGGGLSYNEQFF. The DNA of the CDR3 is TGCGCCAGCAGCCCGGGGGGCGGTCTGTCCTACAATGAGCAGTTCTTC.